This T cell receptor beta chain was sequenced during a study of T cells after yellow fever vaccination. Overall study context: Low-cell-number fractions were prepared with SMART-Seq v4 Ultra Low Input.

Whole-study results and caveats: CD4 and CD8 compartments shared a small share of clonotypes.

This clonotype has more than one count but fewer than ten. Antigen unknown. Production of TCR cDNA was by 5'RACE template switching, which also added a universal primer site and UMIs. In TCRdb, the 5' RACE reads were re-called with MiXCR into one record per CDR3 protein. The sample yields about 580,000 distinct CDR3 sequences, about 17% seen once. This specimen was PBMCs, taken around 5 days after the first yellow fever vaccination. The sequence was collected from a young man who received the YFV17D yellow fever vaccine.

CDR3 sequence (DNA): TGCAGTGCTGGGACAGACCACTATGGCTACACCTTC. It specifies CSAGTDHYGYTF. The chain joins TRBV20-1 to TRBJ1-2, with TRBD1 matching 7 bases. V dropped 5 bases and J dropped 3; count of bases not matched to a gene: 3. CDR3 length equals 12 residues. Germline CDR1 is DFQATT and CDR2 is SNEGSKA (reference sequence).